The clone carrying this T cell receptor (beta chain) was counted a single time. In the authors' workflow: Researchers report that nucleated cell counts were estimated from reference gene primer amplification. Clones were sequenced by immunoSEQ multiplex PCR, and TCRdb holds only the in-frame ones, with some missing. V and J calls and clone size are those listed in that table; D and trimming were worked out from the DNA. The sample lists 20,000 to 25,000 clones, approximately 90% occurring once. This sample is part of a study of blood T cell repertoires in COVID-19. Whole-study context: Acute and convalescent COVID-19 specimens originated in the United States, Italy and Spain. PBMCs, B-cell-depleted T cells, or T cells were the source of the cDNA or gDNA that made up the material.

V dropped 5 bases and J dropped 5; count of bases not matched to a gene: 13. CDR1 is MGHDK and CDR2 is SYGVNS in the germline V gene. The CDR3 sequence is 17 residues long. The sequenced sample was peripheral blood. The chain recombines TRBV25-1 with TRBJ2-5, with 11 positions matching TRBD2. The TCR sequence derives from a woman aged 80 or over with acute or convalescent COVID-19. CDR3 sequence (DNA): TGTGCCAGCAGTCCATACCTAATAGCGGGGGGGGGTGAGACCCAGTACTTC. It yields the protein CASSPYLIAGGGETQYF.